The sequence of this T cell receptor beta chain was determined in a study of vaccination and CD4 T cells after COVID-19. This clonotype was seen a few times. The antigen is not known. Germline CDR1 MNHEY, CDR2 SVGAGI. The CDR3 sequence is 16 residues long. V shed 3 bases, J shed 0 bases, and the junction held 4 bases outside the gene matches. Time point indicated: late sampling 161 to 241 days after vaccination in a few convalescent patients. Treatment meaning: approximately nine-day PBMC culture with coronavirus spike peptide pools or control peptides (ViraFEST assay). Whole-study findings and limits: Analysis covered relatively few convalescent patients and lacked any early post-infection timepoints.

Sequence data for DNA of cultured CD4+ T cells were generated by the Oncomine TCR Beta short-read assay. Each CDR3 protein is one row after TCRdb ran MiXCR on the PCR reads. The data hold tens of thousands of distinct CDR3 sequences, with 28% observed a single time. Sequences were derived from CD4+ T cells from blood, cultured in vitro, sampled about 7 months after SARS-CoV-2 vaccination. This chain connects TRBV6-5 to TRBJ2-7, with 11 bases identical to TRBD2. This receptor was identified in a human donor who had recovered from COVID-19. Here the CDR3 reads CASSYIAGGGSYEQYF. CDR3 coding DNA: TGTGCCAGCAGTTATATAGCGGGAGGGGGCTCCTACGAGCAGTACTTC.